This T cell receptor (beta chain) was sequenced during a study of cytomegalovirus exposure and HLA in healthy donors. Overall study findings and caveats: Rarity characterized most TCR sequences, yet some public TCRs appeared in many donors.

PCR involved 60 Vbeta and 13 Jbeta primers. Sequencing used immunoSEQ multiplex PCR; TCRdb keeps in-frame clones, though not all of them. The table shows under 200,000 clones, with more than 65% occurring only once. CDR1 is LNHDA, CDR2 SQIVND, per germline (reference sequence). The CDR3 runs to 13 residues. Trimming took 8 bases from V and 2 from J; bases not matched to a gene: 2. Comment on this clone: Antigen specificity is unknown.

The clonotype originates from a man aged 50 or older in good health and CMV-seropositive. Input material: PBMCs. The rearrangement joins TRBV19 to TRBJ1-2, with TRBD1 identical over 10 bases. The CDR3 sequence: CASWDRGNYGYTF. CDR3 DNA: TGTGCCAGTTGGGACAGGGGAAACTATGGCTACACCTTC.